This entry concerns a single TCR beta chain. Its antigen remains unknown. The data are from a study of T cells in Graves' hyperthyroidism and ophthalmopathy. Study conclusions and caveats: Most clonotypes that expanded in the thyroid above 0.001 also showed up in blood. Separating ophthalmopathy from stable hyperthyroidism was achieved by a 13 V-J model.

Exclusion followed for patients with uncontrolled infection, other autoimmune disease, pregnancy or lactation. Clinical symptoms, serum thyroxine, TRAb, thyroid ultrasound and orbital computed tomography established diagnosis. Trimming at V came to 5 bases and at J to 13 bases, leaving 14 bases not matched to a gene. This CDR3 contains 14 residues. Per germline, CDR1 DFQATT and CDR2 SNEGSKA (reference sequence). Amplification of TCR beta CDR3 regions was performed using RNA transcripts as template. First-round RT-PCR with HTBI primers amplified the TCR CDR3 region. MiXCR, run by TCRdb on the multiplex PCR reads, gives a single entry per CDR3 protein. This repertoire shows 650,000 to 800,000 distinct CDR3 sequences, less than 45% found once; its top ten account for less than 9.5%.

The chain couples TRBV20-1 to TRBJ2-5; TRBD2 agrees at 12 bases. The sequenced material came from peripheral blood or thyroid tissue (not recorded which). This TCR came from an adult man with Graves' disease, either hyperthyroidism or ophthalmopathy (not recorded which). CDR3 sequence: CSAGGGTSGPERYF. The CDR3 coding sequence is TGCAGTGCTGGAGGCGGGACTAGCGGGCCTGAACGGTACTTC.